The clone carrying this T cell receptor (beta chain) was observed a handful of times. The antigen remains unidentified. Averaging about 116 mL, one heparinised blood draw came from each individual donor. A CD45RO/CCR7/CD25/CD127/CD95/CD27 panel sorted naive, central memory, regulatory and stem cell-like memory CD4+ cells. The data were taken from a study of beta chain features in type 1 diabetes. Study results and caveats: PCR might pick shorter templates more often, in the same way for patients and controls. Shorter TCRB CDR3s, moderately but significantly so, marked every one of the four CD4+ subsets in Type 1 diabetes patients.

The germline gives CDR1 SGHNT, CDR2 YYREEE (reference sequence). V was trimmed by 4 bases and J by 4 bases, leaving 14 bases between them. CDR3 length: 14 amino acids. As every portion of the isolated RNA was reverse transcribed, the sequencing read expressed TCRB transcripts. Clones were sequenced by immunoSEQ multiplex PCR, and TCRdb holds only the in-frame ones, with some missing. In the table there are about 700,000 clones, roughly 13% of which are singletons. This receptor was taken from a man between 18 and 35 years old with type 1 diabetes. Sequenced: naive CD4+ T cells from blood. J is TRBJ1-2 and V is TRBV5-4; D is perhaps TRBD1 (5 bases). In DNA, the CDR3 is TGTGCCAGCAGCCTCCAGGGAAAGGTCTATGGCTACACCTTC. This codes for CASSLQGKVYGYTF.